This T cell receptor beta chain was identified in a study of CD8+ T cells in alopecia areata. TCR sequencing used cDNA made by reverse transcription of extracted RNA. Generated by immunoSEQ multiplex PCR, the TCRdb table keeps only in-frame clones and is missing some. The sample holds around 100,000 clones; 44% are singletons and the top ten take roughly 18%. Note on this clone: What it binds is not known.

Overall study findings and caveats: Resident alphabeta T-cell populations of normal skin are likewise subject to sequencing in scalp samples. Treatment with tofacitinib significantly lowered scalp clonality and reduced expanded CD8+ clones among the top 100.

The treatment was: oral pan-JAK inhibitor, 5-10 mg twice daily. This CDR3 spans 13 amino acids. V gave up 7 bases and J gave up 5 bases, with 15 bases separating them. Germline CDR1 reads MNHNS; CDR2 reads SASEGT. This clonotype originated in a human donor with alopecia areata. The genes are TRBV6-1 and TRBJ2-7, with TRBD2 as a possible D gene (7 bases). This specimen was CD8+ T cells sorted from blood, taken at week 24, from a patient treated with tofacitinib. CDR3: CASTEGGLNEQYF. The CDR3 bases are TGTGCCAGCACAGAGGGGGGGTTAAACGAGCAGTACTTC.